One and the same sample provided the 18 T cell receptor beta chains below, sequenced in a study of blood T cells in healthy people across ages. A second PCR, run for about 6 to 12 cycles, used a sample-barcoded 5' primer plus a J-beta primer mix. One entry per CDR3 protein, called by TCRdb with MiXCR from the 5' RACE reads. The sample yields 1.5 million to 1.9 million distinct CDR3 sequences, about 42% seen once. Input material: blood. The receptors here all came from a young woman in good health.

V is TRBV28 and J is TRBJ1-2, with TRBD1 identical over 8 bases. Trimming took 3 bases from V and 0 from J; bases not matched to a gene: 9. This CDR3 spans 17 amino acids. Germline CDR1 MDHEN, CDR2 SYDVKM. The CDR3 spells CASSFRSRTGPNYGYTF. The CDR3 bases are TGTGCCAGCAGTTTTAGGTCCCGGACAGGGCCTAACTATGGCTACACCTTC.

The chain carries TRBV9 and TRBJ2-7; TRBD2 agrees at 13 bases. After removal of 4 bases from V and 5 bases from J, the junction contained 6 bases not matched to a gene. This CDR3 spans 15 amino acids. Germline CDR1 is SGDLS and CDR2 is YYNGEE. The CDR3 here is CASSPLTSGGDEQYF. The CDR3, as DNA: TGTGCCAGCAGCCCACTTACTAGCGGGGGGGACGAGCAGTACTTC. The full variable domain, rest sourced from reference TRBV9 and TRBJ2-7, is DSGVTQTPKHLITATGQRVTLRCSPRSGDLSVYWYQQSLDQGLQFLIQYYNGEERAKGNILERFSAQQFPDLHSELNLSSLELGDSALYFCASSPLTSGGDEQYFGPGTRLTVT.

The CDR3 region is CASSYSRDNLNTIYF. The CDR3 DNA follows: TGTGCCAGCAGTTACTCGAGGGACAATTTAAACACCATATATTTT. The rearrangement joins TRBV6-6 to TRBJ1-3; weak D call: TRBD1 (6 bases). The CDR3 loop spans 15 amino acids. Germline V gives CDR1 MNHNY, CDR2 SVGAGI (reference sequence). V was trimmed by 0 bases and J by 6 bases, leaving 12 bases between them.

The chain couples TRBV14 to TRBJ2-1; TRBD1 matches 9 bases. The J call may be in error: the DNA end matches TRBJ2-7 better. The germline V gene encodes CDR1 SGHDN and CDR2 FVKESK. The CDR3 covers 16 residues. The CDR3 loop is CASSLLRTGVYNEQYF. The CDR3 DNA reads TGTGCCAGCAGCCTTCTTAGGACAGGGGTCTACAATGAGCAGTACTTC.

The chain employs TRBV6-2 or TRBV6-3 and TRBJ2-3; 12 bases agree with TRBD2. CDR1 is MNHEY and CDR2 is SVGEGT in the germline V gene. J gave up 5 bases and V 0 bases, and 12 bases lay outside the gene matches. CDR3 length: 19 amino acids. The CDR3 here is CASSYSWTSGATPQDTQYF. In nucleotides, the CDR3 is TGTGCCAGCAGTTACTCCTGGACTAGCGGGGCAACTCCACAAGATACGCAGTATTTT.

V and J are TRBV6-5 and TRBJ2-3; TRBD1 matches at 7 bases. In germline, CDR1 is MNHEY, CDR2 SVGAGI. J lost 4 bases, V lost 6 bases, and 4 bases had no gene match. The CDR3 runs to 13 residues. CDR3 sequence: CASRGTASDTQYF. The CDR3 coding sequence is TGTGCCAGCAGAGGGACAGCGTCAGATACGCAGTATTTT.

The chain employs TRBV4-2 and TRBJ2-1; tentative D call: TRBD1 (6 bases). The DNA end is more similar to TRBJ2-7, so the J call may be wrong. The CDR3 spans 16 residues. Germline loops: CDR1 LGHNA, CDR2 YNFKEQ. CDR3 in amino acids: CASSQDLGAPYNEQYF. Written as DNA, the CDR3 is TGTGCCAGCAGCCAAGATTTGGGGGCCCCCTACAATGAGCAGTACTTC.

This chain uses TRBV20-1 with TRBJ2-7; maybe TRBD2 (7 bases). The CDR3 loop spans 13 amino acids. Per the germline V gene, CDR1 is DFQATT and CDR2 is SNEGSKA (reference sequence). Deletions cut 5 bases from V and 4 bases from J, with 15 bases between. CDR3 protein: CSAQPGGGYEQYF. The CDR3 bases are TGCAGTGCTCAGCCGGGGGGCGGTTACGAGCAGTACTTC.

The rearrangement uses TRBV5-1 and TRBJ2-1, with D hard to call. Matching the DNA end better, TRBJ2-7 makes the J call doubtful. The CDR3 is 14 residues long. Per germline, CDR1 SGHRS and CDR2 YFSETQ. Written as DNA, the CDR3 is TGCGCCAGCAGCTTCGACCACTTGACCTACGAGCAGTACTTC. This gives the protein CASSFDHLTYEQYF.

This clonotype has just a few counts. The chain carries TRBV12-3 or TRBV12-4 and TRBJ1-4; no clear D gene. V lost 2 bases and J 4 bases, leaving 8 bases between the germline ends. The length of the CDR3 is 14 residues. CDR3 nucleotide sequence: TGTGCCAGCAGTTTACGGGCCATTAATGAAAAACTGTTTTTT. Translated: CASSLRAINEKLFF.

The V and J genes are TRBV25-1 and TRBJ2-7, with D possibly matching TRBD2 (6 bases). Germline values: CDR1 MGHDK, CDR2 SYGVNS. V was cut by 4 bases and J by 2 bases, with 15 bases left in between. The CDR3 spans 15 residues. CDR3 in DNA: TGTGCCAGCAGTGTCTCTCGGGGGAACCCCTACGAGCAGTACTTC. Translation: CASSVSRGNPYEQYF.

A few counts support this clonotype. The rearrangement uses TRBV7-2 and TRBJ2-3; 8 positions agree with TRBD2. This CDR3 is 16 amino acids long. After removal of 3 bases from V and 4 bases from J, the junction contained 9 bases not matched to a gene. CDR1 is SGHTA, CDR2 FQGNSA, per germline. The CDR3 protein is CASSLTGIGGADTQYF. In DNA, the CDR3 is TGTGCCAGCAGCTTGACCGGGATCGGGGGGGCAGATACGCAGTATTTT.

V is TRBV27 and J is TRBJ2-7, with 7 bases identical to TRBD1. After removal of 8 bases from V and 3 bases from J, the junction contained 7 bases not matched to a gene. The CDR3 totals 13 residues. The germline V gene has CDR1 MNHEY and CDR2 SMNVEV (reference sequence). The CDR3 sequence: CASGPRTGYEQYF. In nucleotides, the CDR3 is TGTGCCAGCGGTCCCCGGACAGGCTACGAGCAGTACTTC.

This clonotype appeared a few times. The chain employs TRBV7-9 and TRBJ2-1, with D perhaps matching TRBD1 (5 bases). This CDR3 has 16 amino acids. Trimming pared 3 bases from V and 7 bases from J, leaving 19 bases between. From germline, CDR1 is SEHNR and CDR2 FQNEAQ (reference sequence). CDR3 sequence (DNA): TGTGCCAGCAGCTTCCAGGGCTCAAAATTGGCTAATGAGCAGTTCTTC. This sequence encodes CASSFQGSKLANEQFF.

This CDR3 is CASSDRVSASEQYF. Here the CDR3 DNA reads TGTGCCAGCAGTGACCGAGTATCCGCCAGCGAGCAGTACTTC. The rearrangement joins TRBV6-1 to TRBJ2-7; no definite D call. The length of the CDR3 is 14 residues. Germline lookup yields CDR1 MNHNS and CDR2 SASEGT. Trimming shortened V by 3 bases and J by 6 bases, and 15 bases separated the two germline ends.

This rearrangement joins TRBV12-3 or TRBV12-4 to TRBJ2-4; D remains unclear. Near its end, the DNA agrees better with TRBJ2-7, so the J call may be wrong. This CDR3 contains 14 residues. CDR3 nucleotide sequence: TGTGCCAGCAGTTTTGGCCAGACCTCCTACGAGCAGTACTTC. As protein: CASSFGQTSYEQYF.

The chain recombines TRBV9 with TRBJ2-5; D is unresolved. Per germline, CDR1 SGDLS and CDR2 YYNGEE. The CDR3 covers 13 residues. Deletions cut 0 bases from V and 7 bases from J, with 10 bases between. The CDR3 DNA reads as TGTGCCAGCAGCGTAGACAGAGGAACGACCCAGTACTTC. This sequence encodes CASSVDRGTTQYF.

This clonotype was observed at least ten times. The chain links TRBV12-3 or TRBV12-4 to TRBJ2-3, with D perhaps matching TRBD1 or TRBD2 (5 bases each). The CDR3 runs to 14 residues. Between the trimmed V and J ends, which lost 3 bases and 0 bases, there was a span of 7 bases. In DNA form, the CDR3 reads TGTGCCAGCAGTTTTTGGGGGAGCACAGATACGCAGTATTTT. Protein product: CASSFWGSTDTQYF.